The 2 T cell receptor beta chains given below trace back to one sample, sequenced in a study of blood T cell repertoires in COVID-19. The assay was immunoSEQ multiplex PCR, and TCRdb's table has in-frame clones only and misses some. Of under 85,000 clones in the sample, 70% to 90% were seen once. Material for sequencing was peripheral blood. These receptors were collected from a man in his forties or fifties with COVID-19, enrolled during active disease.

The chain carries TRBV11-2 and TRBJ1-6, with D hard to call. The germline V and J ends were trimmed by 5 bases and 0 bases, with 8 bases remaining between them. The germline V gene has CDR1 SGHAT and CDR2 FQNNGV. The CDR3 extends over 15 amino acids. In DNA form, the CDR3 reads TGTGCCAGCAGCATCGGGAGCTCCTATAATTCACCCCTCCACTTT. It specifies CASSIGSSYNSPLHF.

The genes are TRBV7-6 and TRBJ1-5, with a possible D match to TRBD1 (5 bases). Trimming stripped 0 bases from V and 10 bases from J, with 7 bases between. Germline V CDR1 and CDR2: SGHVS, FNYEAQ. The length of the CDR3 is 12 residues. The CDR3 is CASSLAGQPQHF. For the CDR3, the DNA is TGTGCCAGCAGCTTAGCGGGGCAACCCCAGCATTTT.